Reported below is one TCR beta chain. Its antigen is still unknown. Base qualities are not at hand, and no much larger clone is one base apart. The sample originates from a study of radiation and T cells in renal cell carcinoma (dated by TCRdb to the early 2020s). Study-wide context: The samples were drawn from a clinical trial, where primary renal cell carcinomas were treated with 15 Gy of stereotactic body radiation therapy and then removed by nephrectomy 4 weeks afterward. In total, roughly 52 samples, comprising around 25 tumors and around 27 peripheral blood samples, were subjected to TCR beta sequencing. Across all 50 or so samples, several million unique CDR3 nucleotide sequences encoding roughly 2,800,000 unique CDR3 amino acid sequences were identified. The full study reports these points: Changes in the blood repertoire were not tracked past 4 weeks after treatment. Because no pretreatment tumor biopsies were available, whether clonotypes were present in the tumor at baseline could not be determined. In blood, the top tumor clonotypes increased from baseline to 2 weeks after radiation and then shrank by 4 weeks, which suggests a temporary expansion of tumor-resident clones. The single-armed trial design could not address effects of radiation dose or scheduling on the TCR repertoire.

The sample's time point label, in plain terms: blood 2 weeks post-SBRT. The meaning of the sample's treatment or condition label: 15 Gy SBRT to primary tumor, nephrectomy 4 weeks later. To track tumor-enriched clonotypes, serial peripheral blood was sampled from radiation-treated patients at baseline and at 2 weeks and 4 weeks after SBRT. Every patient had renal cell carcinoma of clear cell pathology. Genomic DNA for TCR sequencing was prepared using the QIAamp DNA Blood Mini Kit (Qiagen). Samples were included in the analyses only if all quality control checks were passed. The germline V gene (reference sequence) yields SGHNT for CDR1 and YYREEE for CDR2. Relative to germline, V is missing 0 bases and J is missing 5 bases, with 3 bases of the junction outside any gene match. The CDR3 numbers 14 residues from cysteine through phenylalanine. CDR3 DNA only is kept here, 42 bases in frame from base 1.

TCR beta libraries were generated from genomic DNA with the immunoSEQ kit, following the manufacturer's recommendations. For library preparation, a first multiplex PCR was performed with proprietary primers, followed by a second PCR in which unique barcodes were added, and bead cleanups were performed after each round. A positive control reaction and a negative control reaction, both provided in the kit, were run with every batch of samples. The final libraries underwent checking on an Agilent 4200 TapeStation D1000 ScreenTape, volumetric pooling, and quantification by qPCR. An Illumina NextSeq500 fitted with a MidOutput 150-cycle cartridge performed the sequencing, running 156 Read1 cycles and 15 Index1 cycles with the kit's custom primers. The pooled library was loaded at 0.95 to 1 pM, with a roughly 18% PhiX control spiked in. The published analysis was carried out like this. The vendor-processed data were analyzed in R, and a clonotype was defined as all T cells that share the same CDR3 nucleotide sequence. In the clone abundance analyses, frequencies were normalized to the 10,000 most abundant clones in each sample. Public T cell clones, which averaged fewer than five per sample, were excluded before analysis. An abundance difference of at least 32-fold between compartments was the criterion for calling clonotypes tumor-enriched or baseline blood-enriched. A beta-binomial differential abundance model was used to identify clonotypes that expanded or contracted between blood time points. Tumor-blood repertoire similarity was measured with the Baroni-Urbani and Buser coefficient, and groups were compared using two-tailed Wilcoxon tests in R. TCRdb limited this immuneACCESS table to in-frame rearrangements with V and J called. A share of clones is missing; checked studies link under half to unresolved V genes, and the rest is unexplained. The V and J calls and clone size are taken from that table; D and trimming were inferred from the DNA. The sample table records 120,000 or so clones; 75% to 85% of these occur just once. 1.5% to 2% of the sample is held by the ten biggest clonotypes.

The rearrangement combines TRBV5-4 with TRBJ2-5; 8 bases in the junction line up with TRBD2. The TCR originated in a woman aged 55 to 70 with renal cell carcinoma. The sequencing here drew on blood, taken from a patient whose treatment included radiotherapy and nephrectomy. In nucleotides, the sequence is TGTGCCAGCAGCTTGGCGGGGGGGCGGGAGACCCAGTACTTC. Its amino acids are CASSLAGGRETQYF.